This TCR beta chain stems from a study of T-cell reconstitution after alpha-beta-depleted transplantation in children. Overall study findings and caveats: For some patients, TCRbeta diversity was high at day 60 because of recipient T cells and thymic progenitors that survived. Diversity and T-cell counts at one year after transplant derived mostly from new T cells. Expanded clones from the graft, numbering several hundred, reportedly supplied alpha-beta T cells about two months after transplant.

It was with unique molecular identifiers that the TCRbeta library was prepared. TCRdb re-analysed the PCR reads in MiXCR, keeping a single row per CDR3 protein. Among about 240,000 distinct CDR3 sequences listed, under 30% were seen once. Germline CDR1 SGHDT, CDR2 YYEEEE. CDR3 length equals 11 residues. V shed 4 bases and J 11 bases; nucleotides not matched to a gene: 5. In the case of this clonotype: Its antigen is currently unknown.

This chain uses TRBV5-6 with TRBJ1-2; TRBD1 matches at 7 bases. This receptor was taken from a girl aged 2 to 10 with Fanconi anemia, due to receive a stem cell transplant. Sequences were derived from PBMCs, sampled before TCRalphabeta/CD19-depleted stem cell transplant. The CDR3 bases are TGTGCCAGCAGCCCAGGGACAGATTACACCTTC. Translated: CASSPGTDYTF.